The source of this TCR beta chain is a study of T cell repertoires in cytomegalovirus infection. Study context: Both CMV infection and a matching HLA type were indicated by public TCR beta signatures. Findings and caveats of the study: Across the ex vivo response, the dominant clonotypes were HLA-C-restricted CMV-specific TCR beta clonotypes. Totalled public TCR beta family frequency picked out people who carried CMV plus the relevant HLA.

TCRdb ran MiXCR on the reads and lists one entry per CDR3 protein. The sample lists over 200,000 distinct CDR3 sequences, roughly 13% seen once, with roughly 9.7% in the top ten. For this clonotype: Antigen: not known.

This sequence originates from a human donor in good health (CMV status not recorded). Some clones in this sample may be carry-over from other donors' samples. Sample: PBMCs.

Here the CDR3 DNA reads TGTGCCAGCAGGCTGGGGACAGGGCTGCGAGAGCAGTACTTC. Protein product: CASRLGTGLREQYF. The chain joins TRBV13 to TRBJ2-7; 9 bases agree with TRBD1. Germline V gene sequence: CDR1 PRHDT, CDR2 FYEKMQ (reference sequence). This CDR3 comprises 14 residues. The trim removed 6 bases at V and 7 bases at J, leaving 10 bases unmatched. Combining the CDR3 with reference TRBV13 and TRBJ2-7 gives the whole variable domain AAGVIQSPRHLIKEKRETATLKCYPIPRHDTVYWYQQGPGQDPQFLISFYEKMQSDKGSIPDRFSAQQFSDYHSELNMSSLELGDSALYFCASRLGTGLREQYFGPGTRLTVT.